The 5 T cell receptor beta chains in this list originate from one sample, sequenced in a study of CD8+CD57+ T cells in acquired aplastic anemia. Template material for TCR beta VDJ and CDR3 profiling consisted of genomic DNA. MiXCR was run by TCRdb on the reads, yielding one entry per CDR3 protein. The data hold about 250,000 distinct CDR3 sequences, with around half observed a single time. Sequenced patients had shown CD8+CD57+ cell expansion by flow cytometry. The sample consisted of sorted CD4+, CD8+, or CD8+CD57+ T cells (not recorded which) from PBMCs. The receptors shown here come from a human donor with aplastic anemia.

This clonotype was counted ten times or more. The CDR3 reads CASSSTTGGMNTEAFF. CDR3 in DNA: TGTGCCAGCAGCTCGACCACGGGGGGGATGAACACTGAAGCTTTCTTT. The chain uses TRBV7-9 and TRBJ1-1; a possible D gene is TRBD1 (5 bases). The length of the CDR3 is 16 residues. V lost 4 bases, J lost 0 bases, and 15 bases lay in between. Germline CDR1 is SEHNR and CDR2 is FQNEAQ (reference sequence). The variable domain in full, completed from reference TRBV7-9 and TRBJ1-1, reads DTGVSQNPRHKITKRGQNVTFRCDPISEHNRLYWYRQTLGQGPEFLTYFQNEAQLEKSRLLSDRFSAERPKGSFSTLEIQRTEQGDSAMYLCASSSTTGGMNTEAFFGQGTRLTVV.

As for this clonotype: Being one base from a much bigger clone, this may be a read error. The J gene is TRBJ2-3, the V gene TRBV6-4, with TRBD2 matching 10 bases. This CDR3 region has 14 residues. CDR1 and CDR2 (germline): MRHNA, SNTAGT. In DNA, the CDR3 is TGTGCCAGCCAGGCTAGCGGGGGTGCAGATGCGCAGTATTTT. Amino acids: CASQASGGADAQYF.

This sequence joins TRBV7-2 and TRBJ2-1; 11 bases map to TRBD2. V shed 3 bases, J shed 0 bases, and the junction held 10 bases outside the gene matches. CDR1 is SGHTA, CDR2 FQGNSA, per germline. CDR3 size: 19 residues. In nucleotides, the CDR3 is TGTGCCAGCAGCTTTAATGGGCTAGCGGGGGGATTCTCCTACAATGAGCAGTTCTTC. The encoded protein is CASSFNGLAGGFSYNEQFF. The full variable domain, with the rest looked up from reference TRBV7-2 and TRBJ2-1, is GAGVSQSPSNKVTEKGKDVELRCDPISGHTALYWYRQSLGQGLEFLIYFQGNSAPDKSGLPSDRFSAERTGGSVSTLTIQRTQQEDSAVYLCASSFNGLAGGFSYNEQFFGPGTRLTVL.

This clonotype has a count of ten or more. The chain couples TRBV28 to TRBJ1-6; D gene unclear. This CDR3 is built from 12 residues. V was cut by 6 bases and J by 7 bases, with 7 bases left in between. Looked up from germline, CDR1 is MDHEN and CDR2 is SYDVKM. CDR3 nucleotides: TGTGCCAGCAGGATTGGGAATTCACCCCTCCACTTT. Amino acids: CASRIGNSPLHF.

The rearrangement uses TRBV7-6 and TRBJ1-3, with a weak D call TRBD1 (5 bases). The CDR3 contains 17 residues. Per the germline V gene, CDR1 is SGHVS and CDR2 is FNYEAQ. V lost 5 bases and J 7 bases, leaving 24 bases between the germline ends. DNA of the CDR3: TGTGCCAGCAGCGCCCGGGGCTCAGGGAACTACCCGAACACCATATATTTT. This gives the protein CASSARGSGNYPNTIYF.